This TCR beta chain derives from a study of shared clonotypes between healthy human individuals. The CDR3 is 15 amino acids. V was clipped by 3 bases and J by 0 bases, with 9 bases between them. Germline lookup yields CDR1 KGHSH and CDR2 LQKENI. The table came from immunoSEQ multiplex PCR; TCRdb's copy has only in-frame clones and leaves some out. The repertoire holds 2.5 million or so clones, with more than 90% as singletons. The sequenced sample consisted of naive CD4+ T cells sorted from blood. Subset indicated: CD45RA+ positively selected. The chain links TRBV18 to TRBJ2-1; tentatively, D is TRBD1 (5 bases). This sequence originates from a man younger than 35 in good health. CDR3 nucleotides: TGTGCCAGCTCACCGCGACAGAGCTCCTACAATGAGCAGTTCTTC. As protein: CASSPRQSSYNEQFF.